A single sample gave rise to the 8 T cell receptor beta chains below, sequenced in a study of neurological immune-mediated disorders (dated 2019 in TCRdb). The sample's time point label, decoded: longitudinal time-point 3. Receptor amplification or capture employed 5' RACE. The sequencer listed for this sample is Illumina HiSeq 2500. The public reads were run again by TCRdb, first through fastp at Q25 and then through MiXCR, and only productive beta chains were kept. Duplicate CDR3 protein sequences are folded into a single record with the most common DNA and genes. The sample profile shows about 50,000 distinct CDR3 sequences; 6.5% to 8.5% of them were found once. The ten largest clones take up 1.5% to 2% of the sample. The material sequenced was PBMCs. The receptors here all came from a woman in her thirties or forties in good health.

This clonotype turned up a few times. The V and J genes are TRBV20-1 and TRBJ2-4; 7 bases are shared with TRBD1. The germline V gene has CDR1 DFQATT and CDR2 SNEGSKA (reference sequence). This CDR3 spans 16 amino acids. The junction had 9 bases not matched to a gene; V was cut back by 0 bases and J by 4 bases. CDR3 coding DNA: TGCAGTGCTAGAGATCTATGGCAGGGGGAGAAAAACATTCAGTACTTC. Its translation is CSARDLWQGEKNIQYF.

This clonotype was counted ten times or more. The J gene is TRBJ1-3, the V gene TRBV5-5; 7 positions match TRBD1. Germline V gives CDR1 SGHKS, CDR2 YYEKEE (reference sequence). This CDR3 has 16 residues. V lost 4 bases and J lost 0; bases outside the gene matches: 7. In DNA, the CDR3 is TGTGCCAGCAGCCTGGGACAGAGTATCTCTGGAAACACCATATATTTT. It yields the protein CASSLGQSISGNTIYF.

This clonotype appeared many times. The chain couples TRBV5-1 to TRBJ2-2; TRBD1 agrees at 8 bases. The CDR3 totals 14 residues. V was pared by 0 bases and J by 6 bases, with 1 base of the junction left unmatched. Germline V lookup: CDR1 SGHRS, CDR2 YFSETQ. DNA for the CDR3: TGCGCCAGCAGCTTGGGACAGGGGTCCGGGGAGCTGTTTTTT. Translated, it gives CASSLGQGSGELFF.

This clonotype was seen many times. The chain carries TRBV20-1 and TRBJ2-7; D tentatively reads TRBD1 or TRBD2 (5 bases each). The V end was cut by 6 bases, the J end by 5 bases, with 23 bases between. The CDR3 runs 15 residues. CDR1 is DFQATT, CDR2 SNEGSKA, per germline (reference sequence). The CDR3 coding sequence is TGCAGTGCCCCGAAGGGACGGAGCCGGGGCCACGAGCAGTACTTC. Translation gives CSAPKGRSRGHEQYF.

This clonotype was found many times. The rearrangement links TRBV12-3 or TRBV12-4 to TRBJ2-7; 10 nucleotides agree with TRBD1. V shed 8 bases and J 5 bases; nucleotides not matched to a gene: 9. The CDR3 totals 14 residues. The CDR3 sequence: CASGTRQGAHEQYF. The CDR3 DNA follows: TGTGCCAGCGGAACGAGACAGGGGGCCCACGAGCAGTACTTC.

This clonotype occurred many times. The chain is built from TRBV7-6 and TRBJ1-4, with D perhaps matching TRBD1 (5 bases). The CDR3 is 15 residues long. The germline V and J ends were trimmed by 2 bases and 8 bases, with 15 bases remaining between them. Germline assignment: CDR1 SGHVS and CDR2 FNYEAQ. CDR3 nucleotides: TGTGCCAGCAGCTTATTTCGGACACGCGAGGAAAAACTGTTTTTT. The encoded protein is CASSLFRTREEKLFF.

The table lists this clonotype with many counts. The chain recombines TRBV10-3 with TRBJ2-7; 8 bases align to TRBD1. V lost 8 bases, J lost 0 bases, and 6 bases stayed unmatched. CDR1 is ENHRY, CDR2 SYGVKD, per germline. The CDR3 is 14 residues long. This CDR3 reads CAIRTDRDSYEQYF. Written as DNA, the CDR3 is TGTGCCATCCGAACGGACAGGGACTCCTACGAGCAGTACTTC.

This clonotype was detected many times. The rearrangement uses TRBV29-1 and TRBJ2-1; 11 nucleotides align to TRBD1. Per germline, CDR1 SQVTM and CDR2 ANQGSEA. This CDR3 has 14 residues. V shed 4 bases, J shed 9 bases, and the junction held 8 bases outside the gene matches. The CDR3 sequence: CSVATGTGGIEQFF. In nucleotides, the CDR3 is TGCAGCGTTGCGACCGGGACAGGGGGGATTGAGCAGTTCTTC.